This record looks at one TCR beta chain sequence and its context. The antigen it recognizes is unknown. Within one base of it there is no much larger clone, and no base qualities were kept. Library generation was performed with 5' RACE. Sequencing was carried out with an Illumina HiSeq 2000. A universal primer binding site was added through template switching, and the final cDNA carried a unique molecular identifier so that TCR cDNA molecules could be counted accurately. First-strand cDNA for TCR alpha and beta chains was synthesized from specific primers in the conserved constant-segment region. To control for contamination, every cDNA library was double barcoded, receiving both a SMART-Mk sample barcode and Illumina barcodes. TruSeq adapter sequences and Illumina sample barcodes were added in two successive PCR steps. The Illumina HiSeq platform was used with custom primers to sequence TCR alpha and beta cDNA libraries. Per the original workflow: MiGEC was used to process raw reads and extract unique molecular identifiers, and MiXCR was used to find CDR3 positions. For each individual, recombination models were inferred using an EM algorithm with the repgenHMM and IGoR tools. The tcR package in R was used for shared clonotype analysis, with sharing normalized by the product of cloneset sizes. To study raw recombination without the effects of thymic and clonal selection, out-of-frame nonproductive sequences were analyzed. Through fastp at Q25 and MiXCR, TCRdb rebuilt clones from the public reads, retaining in-frame beta chains. Identical CDR3 protein sequences are pooled into one entry, listed with their most common genes and DNA. These V and J calls are TCRdb output, not the study's own analysis. Here the sample has 1.5 million or so distinct CDR3 sequences; around 33% occur a single time. 0.27% of the sample is in the top ten clones.

This sample is drawn from a study of identical twins (dated by TCRdb to 2016 to 2017). For context, the study as a whole: To test whether fetal clonotypes persist, the study used deep sequencing on TCR alpha and beta repertoires from monozygotic twins, unrelated adults of various ages, and cord blood. To rule out contamination, replicate twin experiments were performed at different times with different library preparation protocols.

Only healthy Caucasian donors were included. The CDR3 has 14 amino acids, counting the end cysteine and phenylalanine. Only the CDR3 DNA is retained, 42 bases long and in frame from the first base. Unmatched junction bases come to 9, with V trimmed by 6 bases and J by 4 bases. CDR1 and CDR2, per the germline V gene (reference sequence), are DFQATT and SNEGSKA. Results and caveats for the whole study, not just this receptor: Invariant T cells such as MAIT and iNKT could partly confound zero-insertion analyses, though diverse VJ usage argued against this for most clonotypes. Conclusions relied on cross-sectional statistical analysis, since the same donors could not be followed over many years. In monozygotic twins, recombination models systematically underestimated out-of-frame TCR alpha sharing, but the models matched the sharing seen between unrelated individuals. Compared with coincidental sharing between unrelated individuals, an excess of low generation-probability sequences was observed among out-of-frame TCR alpha sequences shared between twins. Fewer insertions were carried by abundant cord blood beta clonotypes; a weaker similar trend was observed in young adult naive repertoires, while no such trend was observed in memory repertoires. Excess twin sharing in beta out-of-frame sequences was weaker because fewer shared sequences lowered the signal-to-noise ratio.

Sequencing was performed on cord blood. The rearranged segments are TRBV20-1 and TRBJ2-1, and TRBD2 matches 7 of the central bases. The receptor was isolated from a newborn girl in good health. The CDR3: CSAVSGKTYNEQFF. The bases are TGCAGTGCCGTAAGCGGGAAGACGTACAATGAGCAGTTCTTC.